One sample yielded the 32 T cell receptor beta chains listed below, sequenced in a study of blood T cells in healthy people across ages (dated by TCRdb to between 2015 and 2017). The library came from 5' RACE. Sequenced using an Illumina HiSeq 2500. A second PCR of about 6 to 11 cycles was performed with a sample-barcoded 5' primer and a J-beta primer mix. TCRdb reworked the public reads: Q25 trimming with fastp, MiXCR clone assembly, productive beta chains retained. Rows are unified per CDR3 protein, each entry keeping the most common DNA and genes. Across this sample there are around 500,000 distinct CDR3 sequences, with around 48% seen only once. The top ten constitute around 24% of the sample. The sequencing input was blood. Source of these receptors: an elderly man in good health.

The genes are TRBV12-3 or TRBV12-4 and TRBJ2-3, with unresolved D. V was trimmed by 6 bases and J by 2 bases, leaving 9 bases between them. There are 13 residues in the CDR3. CDR3 region: CASRGRVTDTQYF. For the CDR3, the DNA is TGTGCCAGCAGAGGACGGGTCACAGATACGCAGTATTTT.

The CDR3 bases are TGTGCCACCAACAGCGGGACAGGGAGGCGTGTGGATGGCTACACCTTC. This codes for CATNSGTGRRVDGYTF. The J gene is TRBJ1-2, the V gene TRBV15, with 9 bases that match TRBD1. From germline, CDR1 is LNHNV and CDR2 YYDKDF (reference sequence). The CDR3 loop spans 16 amino acids. The V and J ends lost 7 bases and 6 bases, in that order; junction bases with no gene match: 15.

This chain links TRBV20-1 with TRBJ1-1; tentatively, D is TRBD1 (6 bases). The CDR3 extends over 14 amino acids. V was shortened by 1 base and J by 5 bases, with 14 bases between the two germline ends. Germline lookup yields CDR1 DFQATT and CDR2 SNEGSKA (reference sequence). This CDR3 reads CSARAEGVRTEAFF. Here the CDR3 DNA reads TGCAGTGCTAGAGCCGAGGGGGTGAGAACTGAAGCTTTCTTT.

Points on this clonotype: This may come from a read error, since a much larger clone is one base off. V and J are TRBV4-2 and TRBJ2-7; a possible D gene is TRBD2 (6 bases). This CDR3 is built from 14 residues. Germline CDR1 is LGHNA and CDR2 is YNFKEQ. V dropped 3 bases and J dropped 2 bases, with 11 bases sitting between them. For the CDR3, the DNA is TGTGCCAGCAGCCAGCCAGGCGGGGCCTACGAGCAGTACTTC. It translates to CASSQPGGAYEQYF.

The chain employs TRBV6-5 and TRBJ2-1; 7 bases match TRBD2. The CDR3 is 15 residues long. V dropped 2 bases and J dropped 8; count of bases not matched to a gene: 9. Germline V gene lookup returns CDR1 MNHEY and CDR2 SVGAGI. The CDR3 bases are TGTGCCAGCAGTTACCGGAGAGAGGGGAGGGATGAGCAGTTCTTC. This gives the protein CASSYRREGRDEQFF.

CDR3 DNA: TGTGCCACCAGCTCGCAGGAATACAATGAGCAGTTCTTC. Its translation is CATSSQEYNEQFF. The rearrangement joins TRBV15 to TRBJ2-1; no clear D gene. Deletions cut 5 bases from V and 4 bases from J, with 9 bases between. Germline CDR1 is LNHNV and CDR2 is YYDKDF (reference sequence). This CDR3 contains 13 residues. The full variable domain, completed using reference TRBV15 and TRBJ2-1, is DAMVIQNPRYQVTQFGKPVTLSCSQTLNHNVMYWYQQKSSQAPKLLFHYYDKDFNNEADTPDNFQSRRPNTSFCFLDIRSPGLGDTAMYLCATSSQEYNEQFFGPGTRLTVL.

The CDR3 bases are TGTGCCAGCAGCGCCCAGGGGCAAAGCACAGATACGCAGTATTTT. This codes for CASSAQGQSTDTQYF. The chain carries TRBV6-4 and TRBJ2-3, with D tentatively TRBD1 (6 bases). From germline, CDR1 is MRHNA and CDR2 SNTAGT. Trimming took 6 bases from V and 0 from J, leaving 13 bases between them. CDR3 size: 15 residues.

This clonotype was observed a few times. The V call is TRBV29-1, the J call TRBJ2-7; TRBD1 or TRBD2 may be the D gene (6 bases each). The CDR3 is made up of 15 amino acids. V was pared by 5 bases and J by 4 bases, with 21 bases between. CDR1 is SQVTM, CDR2 ANQGSEA, per germline. CDR3 DNA sequence: TGCAGCGTTAGTGTCGGGGGCGGAGGGGAATACGAGCAGTACTTC. Its translation: CSVSVGGGGEYEQYF.

DNA for the CDR3: TGTGCCAGCAGCCCAACGACAGGGAACTACAATGAGCAGTTCTTC. It yields the protein CASSPTTGNYNEQFF. The genes are TRBV9 and TRBJ2-1, with 7 bases identical to TRBD1. The CDR3 extends over 15 amino acids. The V gene end was trimmed by 4 bases and the J gene end by 3 bases; junction bases not matched to a gene: 7. CDR1 is SGDLS and CDR2 is YYNGEE in the germline V gene.

The J gene is TRBJ2-2, the V gene TRBV4-3; 7 bases align to TRBD2. The CDR3 has 18 amino acids. The junction had 12 bases not matched to a gene; V was cut back by 2 bases and J by 3 bases. Germline V lookup: CDR1 LGHNA, CDR2 YSLEER. The CDR3 DNA reads TGCGCCAGCAGCCAAAGCCCCCTGAGCGCGGGAGACACCGGGGAGCTGTTTTTT. Encoded protein: CASSQSPLSAGDTGELFF.

The CDR3 sequence: CASSRPGPNQPQHF. Written as DNA, the CDR3 is TGTGCCAGCAGCCGACCGGGACCGAATCAGCCCCAGCATTTT. V usage is TRBV12-3 or TRBV12-4 and J usage is TRBJ1-5; D is perhaps TRBD1 (5 bases). The CDR3 spans 14 residues. V gave up 6 bases and J gave up 4 bases, with 13 bases separating them.

A remark on this clonotype: The junction departs from germline at one end; a sequencing error may be responsible. V usage is TRBV20-1 and J usage is TRBJ2-4; TRBD1 agrees at 8 bases. The CDR3 is 18 residues long. CDR1 and CDR2 (germline): DFQATT, SNEGSKA (reference sequence). CDR3 sequence reads: CGARDWDRTGGDKNIQYF. DNA for the CDR3: TGCGGTGCTAGAGATTGGGACAGGACAGGAGGGGACAAAAACATTCAGTACTTC.

Concerning this clonotype: This sequence may be a read error, since a much larger clone differs from it by one base. J is TRBJ2-7 and V is TRBV16; D is perhaps TRBD1 (6 bases). Trimming left V 3 bases short and J 6 bases short, with 15 bases between. The CDR3 extends over 14 amino acids. Germline V CDR1 and CDR2: KGHSY, FQNENV. The CDR3 here is CASSHHRVVSEQYF. CDR3 DNA: TGTGCCAGCAGCCACCACAGGGTGGTCTCCGAGCAGTACTTC. The complete variable domain, with remaining parts taken from reference TRBV16 and TRBJ2-7, reads GEEVAQTPKHLVRGEGQKAKLYCAPIKGHSYVFWYQQVLKNEFKFLISFQNENVFDETGMPKERFSAKCLPNSPCSLEIQATKLEDSAVYFCASSHHRVVSEQYFGPGTRLTVT.

This clonotype was recorded only once. This chain links TRBV29-1 with TRBJ2-1; D is unresolved. Germline values: CDR1 SQVTM, CDR2 ANQGSEA. CDR3 length equals 11 residues. V was clipped by 0 bases and J by 8 bases, with 5 bases between them. DNA of the CDR3: TGCAGCGTTGAAGATTATGATGAGCAGTTCTTC. Amino acids: CSVEDYDEQFF.

This sequence joins TRBV7-2 and TRBJ2-4, with 10 bases identical to TRBD2. Losses at the gene ends were 8 bases for V and 6 bases for J; bases not matched to a gene: 7. Germline CDR1 and CDR2: SGHTA and FQGNSA. CDR3 length: 14 residues. CDR3 sequence (DNA): TGTGCCAGCTCCCCAGGGACTAGCGTAAACATTCAGTACTTC. Translation: CASSPGTSVNIQYF.

This clonotype was recorded a few times. The genes are TRBV29-1 and TRBJ2-1; the D gene is possibly TRBD2 (6 bases). The CDR3 runs to 16 residues. Looked up from germline, CDR1 is SQVTM and CDR2 is ANQGSEA. The V gene lost 4 bases and the J gene lost 4 bases, with 20 bases spanning the gap. CDR3 nucleotides: TGCAGCGTTGCGGTTAGTCGGGACTTCCCTTACAATGAGCAGTTCTTC. It codes for CSVAVSRDFPYNEQFF.

The genes are TRBV20-1 and TRBJ2-7, with 10 bases that match TRBD1. The CDR3 loop spans 14 amino acids. Germline CDR1 and CDR2: DFQATT and SNEGSKA (reference sequence). Losses at the gene ends were 4 bases for V and 4 bases for J; bases not matched to a gene: 7. CDR3 amino acids: CSAKAGQGTYEQYF. DNA for the CDR3: TGCAGTGCTAAGGCGGGACAGGGGACGTACGAGCAGTACTTC.

This chain joins TRBV6-2 or TRBV6-3 and TRBJ2-1; TRBD1 matches 10 bases. This CDR3 comprises 16 residues. V dropped 4 bases and J dropped 4; count of bases not matched to a gene: 7. Germline CDR1 is MNHEY and CDR2 is SVGEGT. CDR3 residues: CASSSRTGGFYNEQFF. The CDR3 nucleotides read TGTGCCAGCAGTTCCCGGACAGGGGGATTTTACAATGAGCAGTTCTTC.

The sample holds a few counts of this clonotype. A read error may produce the germline difference seen at one junction end. The gene calls are TRBV9 and TRBJ2-5, with a tentative D call TRBD2 (6 bases). Germline V CDR1 and CDR2: SGDLS, YYNGEE. The CDR3 is 15 amino acids. The CDR3: CAGSVAGGLQETQYF. The CDR3 DNA reads as TGTGCCGGCAGCGTAGCAGGCGGACTACAAGAGACCCAGTACTTC.

V usage is TRBV4-1 and J usage is TRBJ2-4; possible D gene TRBD2, 5 bases. CDR1 is MGHRA, CDR2 YSYEKL, per germline. The V and J ends lost 1 base and 3 bases respectively, with 13 bases between them. The CDR3 consists of 16 residues. The CDR3 reads CASSQGVRGYKNIQYF. DNA for the CDR3: TGCGCCAGCAGCCAAGGAGTCCGGGGTTACAAAAACATTCAGTACTTC.

The chain carries TRBV28 and TRBJ2-2; 8 nucleotides agree with TRBD2. V lost 5 bases, J lost 4 bases, and 12 bases stayed unmatched. The CDR3 covers 17 residues. The V gene's germline CDR1 is MDHEN and CDR2 SYDVKM. The CDR3 protein is CASSPPIAGSGTGELFF. Written as DNA, the CDR3 is TGTGCCAGCAGTCCTCCTATAGCGGGAAGTGGCACCGGGGAGCTGTTTTTT.

V is TRBV18 and J is TRBJ2-1; 9 bases agree with TRBD2. The CDR3 extends over 16 amino acids. V lost 5 bases to trimming and J lost 10 bases; unmatched junction nucleotides: 15. Germline CDR1 and CDR2: KGHSH and LQKENI. DNA of the CDR3: TGTGCCAGCTCAGCTCTGACTGGCGGGGGGGCTCGGGAGCAGTTCTTC. Its protein product is CASSALTGGGAREQFF.

CDR3 in amino acids: CASSLVRARETQYF. DNA for the CDR3: TGTGCCAGCAGCTTAGTTCGAGCGCGGGAGACCCAGTACTTC. The chain combines TRBV13 with TRBJ2-5; D unresolved. The CDR3 totals 14 residues. CDR1 and CDR2 from the germline V gene are PRHDT and FYEKMQ (reference sequence). Trimming pared 1 base from V and 5 bases from J, leaving 11 bases between.

The chain is built from TRBV3-1 and TRBJ2-5, with D perhaps matching TRBD1 (6 bases). The germline V gene has CDR1 LGHDT and CDR2 YNNKEL (reference sequence). V was shortened by 0 bases and J by 4 bases, with 21 bases between the two germline ends. The CDR3 runs 18 residues. CDR3 sequence (DNA): TGTGCCAGCAGCCAAGAAGAATGGGCAGGGGCTCTGGGAGAGACCCAGTACTTC. The encoded protein is CASSQEEWAGALGETQYF.

The chain is built from TRBV27 and TRBJ1-4; the D gene is possibly TRBD1 (5 bases). The CDR3 is made up of 15 amino acids. Germline V lookup: CDR1 MNHEY, CDR2 SMNVEV (reference sequence). Deletions cut 0 bases from V and 8 bases from J, with 13 bases between. The CDR3 spells CASSLSGDHPEKLFF. For the CDR3, the DNA is TGTGCCAGCAGTTTATCGGGGGACCATCCAGAAAAACTGTTTTTT.

The chain has TRBV5-1 and TRBJ2-7, with TRBD2 identical over 12 bases. Germline V gene data show CDR1 as SGHRS and CDR2 as YFSETQ. There are 19 residues in the CDR3. Germline trimming cut 1 base from V and 6 bases from J; bases unmatched to any gene: 17. CDR3 coding DNA: TGCGCCAGCAGCTTGTCCGGACTAGCGGGAACCCGTCGAGAGCTCGAGCAGTACTTC. Protein: CASSLSGLAGTRRELEQYF.

The sample holds a few counts of this clonotype. The chain uses TRBV6-6 and TRBJ2-5, with TRBD1 identical over 8 bases. The CDR3 runs 16 residues. Losses at the gene ends were 4 bases for V and 11 bases for J; bases not matched to a gene: 18. The germline CDR1 and CDR2 sequences are MNHNY and SVGAGI (reference sequence). The CDR3 nucleotides are TGTGCCAGCAGTTCAAGATCTGGACAGGGATACAATGAGCAGTACTTC. As protein: CASSSRSGQGYNEQYF.

This clonotype was seen only a few times. The CDR3 region is CSADRVADTQYF. In DNA form, the CDR3 reads TGCAGCGCTGACAGGGTGGCAGATACGCAGTATTTT. The rearrangement joins TRBV29-1 to TRBJ2-3; 7 nucleotides line up with TRBD1. This CDR3 is built from 12 residues. The germline gives CDR1 SQVTM, CDR2 ANQGSEA. J was trimmed by 4 bases and V by 7 bases; bases with no gene match: 5.

This chain uses TRBV11-2 with TRBJ2-1, with D tentatively TRBD1 or TRBD2 (5 bases each). The V and J ends lost 0 bases and 3 bases respectively, with 12 bases between them. The CDR3 contains 16 residues. Germline values: CDR1 SGHAT, CDR2 FQNNGV. The CDR3 DNA reads as TGTGCCAGCAGCTTAGATATAAGGGACGGCTACAATGAGCAGTTCTTC. Amino acids: CASSLDIRDGYNEQFF.

About this clonotype: This could be a read error, since a much larger clone is one nucleotide away. The rearrangement joins TRBV6-5 to TRBJ2-1; 7 positions agree with TRBD2. This CDR3 region has 16 residues. CDR1 MNHEY and CDR2 SVGAGI come from the germline V gene. The CDR3 sequence is CASSYDWRESCNEQFF. CDR3 sequence (DNA): TGTGCCAGCAGTTACGACTGGCGGGAGTCCTGCAATGAGCAGTTCTTC.

This clonotype was detected only a few times. J is TRBJ2-7 and V is TRBV2, with a weak D call TRBD2 (5 bases). Germline V gene lookup returns CDR1 SNHLY and CDR2 FYNNEI. The CDR3 is 13 amino acids. Trimming pared 8 bases from V and 3 bases from J, leaving 14 bases between. The CDR3 here is CASGEGTGYEQYF. CDR3 nucleotide sequence: TGTGCCAGCGGAGAGGGAACCGGCTACGAGCAGTACTTC. The whole variable domain, filled in from reference TRBV2 and TRBJ2-7, reads EPEVTQTPSHQVTQMGQEVILRCVPISNHLYFYWYRQILGQKVEFLVSFYNNEISEKSEIFDDQFSVERPDGSNFTLKIRSTKLEDSAMYFCASGEGTGYEQYFGPGTRLTVT.

The rearrangement links TRBV6-1 to TRBJ2-6; D uncertain. The V end was cut by 3 bases, the J end by 2 bases, with 14 bases between. Germline V gene sequence: CDR1 MNHNS, CDR2 SASEGT. The CDR3 length is 17 residues. The CDR3 here is CASSDRKPAAGANVLTF. For the CDR3, the DNA is TGTGCCAGCAGTGACCGGAAACCAGCAGCTGGGGCCAACGTCCTGACTTTC.